In its sample, the clone carrying this T cell receptor beta chain was seen once. Its target is not known. The repertoire was sequenced with immunoSEQ multiplex PCR; TCRdb's copy has only in-frame clones and lacks some. Of hundreds of thousands of clones listed, about 80% are singletons. This sample is part of a study of cytotoxic CD8 clonotypes in ibrutinib-treated CLL. Study details: Enrolment comprised about a dozen relapsed/refractory and 15 treatment-naive patients; around 18 were IGHV unmutated. Study results and limitations: Among the clonotypes, public ones were uncommon and contracted or held stable on treatment. Clonality grew at ibrutinib response; at progression, it decreased back toward baseline. Sustained-remission and progressing patients diverged in sampling times.

Germline values: CDR1 SGDLS, CDR2 YYNGEE. This CDR3 has 15 residues. The trim removed 2 bases at V and 4 bases at J, leaving 3 bases unmatched. The sample was PBMCs, taken before ibrutinib treatment. V and J are TRBV9 and TRBJ2-1, with 10 nucleotides matching TRBD2. The TCR was taken from a human donor with chronic lymphocytic leukemia. The CDR3 spells CASSVGLAVYNEQFF. The CDR3 region has the DNA TGTGCCAGCAGCGTTGGACTAGCGGTTTACAATGAGCAGTTCTTC.